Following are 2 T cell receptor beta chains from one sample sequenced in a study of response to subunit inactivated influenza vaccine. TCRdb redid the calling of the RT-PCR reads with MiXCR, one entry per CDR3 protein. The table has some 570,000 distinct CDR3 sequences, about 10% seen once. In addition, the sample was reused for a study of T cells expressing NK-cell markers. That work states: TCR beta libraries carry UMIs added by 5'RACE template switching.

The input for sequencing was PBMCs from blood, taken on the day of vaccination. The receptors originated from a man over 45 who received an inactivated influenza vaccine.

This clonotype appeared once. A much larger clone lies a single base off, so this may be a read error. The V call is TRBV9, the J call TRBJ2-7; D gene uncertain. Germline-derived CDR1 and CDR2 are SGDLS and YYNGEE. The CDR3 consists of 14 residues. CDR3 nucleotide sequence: TGTGACAGCAGCGTGGAACTGACGAGCTACGAGCAGTACTTC. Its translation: CDSSVELTSYEQYF.

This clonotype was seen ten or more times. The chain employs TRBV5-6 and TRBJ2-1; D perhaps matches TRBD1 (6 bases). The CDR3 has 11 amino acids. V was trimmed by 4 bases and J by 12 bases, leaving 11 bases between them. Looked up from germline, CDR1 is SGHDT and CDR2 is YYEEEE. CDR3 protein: CASSLTGLQFF. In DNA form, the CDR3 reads TGTGCCAGCAGCCTGACAGGTTTGCAGTTCTTC.